Presented here are 29 T cell receptor beta chains from one specimen sequenced in a study of blood T cell repertoires in COVID-19. Sequenced by immunoSEQ multiplex PCR; TCRdb stores in-frame clones only, minus some. This sample has about 22,000 clones, with 85% to 90% found just once. Sequences were obtained from peripheral blood. These receptors all come from a man between 65 and 85 years old with COVID-19, enrolled during active disease.

The chain is built from TRBV5-6 and TRBJ1-6; TRBD1 matches 8 bases. V shed 4 bases, J shed 9 bases, and the junction held 6 bases outside the gene matches. The V gene's germline CDR1 is SGHDT and CDR2 YYEEEE. The CDR3 consists of 14 residues. The CDR3 nucleotides are TGTGCCAGCAGCCTACCAGGGGGCCCTTCACCCCTCCACTTT. Translating it yields CASSLPGGPSPLHF. The full variable domain, in which reference TRBV5-6 and TRBJ1-6 provide the parts outside the CDR3, is DAGVTQSPTHLIKTRGQQVTLRCSPKSGHDTVSWYQQALGQGPQFIFQYYEEEERQRGNFPDRFSGHQFPNYSSELNVNALLLGDSALYLCASSLPGGPSPLHFGNGTRLTVT.

Within the sample, this clone is medium-sized (0.01 to 0.1%). The chain links TRBV15 to TRBJ2-5; 7 bases line up with TRBD1. The germline V gene encodes CDR1 LNHNV and CDR2 YYDKDF (reference sequence). V lost 4 bases to trimming and J lost 4 bases; unmatched junction nucleotides: 6. The CDR3 has 14 amino acids. The CDR3 nucleotides read TGTGCCACCAGCAAACAGACAGGGACAGAGACCCAGTACTTC. As protein: CATSKQTGTETQYF.

The chain is built from TRBV19 and TRBJ2-1, with 8 nucleotides matching TRBD2. Trimming cost V 4 bases and J 3 bases; bases outside gene matches: 8. The CDR3 is 16 residues long. Germline V gene data show CDR1 as LNHDA and CDR2 as SQIVND (reference sequence). CDR3 sequence (DNA): TGTGCCAGTAGTAGGGGGGCTAGCGGGTTCTACAATGAGCAGTTCTTC. This codes for CASSRGASGFYNEQFF.

This clone showed up just a few times. The V gene is TRBV19, the J gene TRBJ2-1; D not resolved. The CDR3 sequence is 13 residues long. From germline, CDR1 is LNHDA and CDR2 SQIVND (reference sequence). V was shortened by 5 bases and J by 7 bases, with 12 bases between the two germline ends. The CDR3 bases are TGTGCCAGTAGTCTCCTCGGGTTTAATGAGCAGTTCTTC. Translation: CASSLLGFNEQFF.

The rearrangement links TRBV7-9 to TRBJ1-5; 9 bases map to TRBD1. This CDR3 comprises 14 residues. Germline loops: CDR1 SEHNR, CDR2 FQNEAQ (reference sequence). The trim removed 4 bases at V and 8 bases at J, leaving 6 bases unmatched. As DNA, the CDR3 is TGTGCCAGCAGCTCCGGGACAGGGTGGGAGCCCCAGCATTTT. Translation: CASSSGTGWEPQHF.

The sample holds one count of this clone. V usage is TRBV12-3 or TRBV12-4 and J usage is TRBJ2-3, with D tentatively TRBD1 (6 bases). The CDR3 totals 13 residues. The V and J ends lost 6 bases and 3 bases respectively, with 10 bases between them. The CDR3 DNA reads TGTGCCAGCAGAACAGGGTTAACAGATACGCAGTATTTT. Its translation is CASRTGLTDTQYF.

V is TRBV7-2 and J is TRBJ1-2, with a weak D call TRBD1 (6 bases). Trimming shortened V by 5 bases and J by 4 bases, and 17 bases separated the two germline ends. The CDR3 has 15 amino acids. Per germline, CDR1 SGHTA and CDR2 FQGNSA. For the CDR3, the DNA is TGTGCCAGCAGCCCCCTCCTGACAGGCCTCTATGGCTACACCTTC. This gives the protein CASSPLLTGLYGYTF.

V is TRBV18 and J is TRBJ1-4; TRBD1 is a possible D gene (5 bases). The CDR3 loop spans 15 amino acids. V dropped 6 bases and J dropped 4 bases, with 15 bases sitting between them. Germline V gives CDR1 KGHSH, CDR2 LQKENI. This CDR3 reads CASSVGGGDNEKLFF. The DNA for the CDR3 is TGTGCCAGCTCGGTTGGAGGAGGGGATAATGAAAAACTGTTTTTT.

V and J are TRBV10-3 and TRBJ2-5; D may be TRBD2 (5 bases). Trimming pared 5 bases from V and 0 bases from J, leaving 10 bases between. The germline V gene encodes CDR1 ENHRY and CDR2 SYGVKD. The CDR3 sequence is 14 residues long. CDR3 protein: CAISPRADQETQYF. CDR3 DNA: TGTGCCATCAGTCCCAGAGCGGACCAAGAGACCCAGTACTTC.

This chain uses TRBV6-2 or TRBV6-3 with TRBJ2-1; TRBD2 matches at 11 bases. CDR3 length: 15 residues. Germline V gene data show CDR1 as MNHEY and CDR2 as SVGEGT. The V gene end was trimmed by 5 bases and the J gene end by 9 bases; junction bases not matched to a gene: 9. The CDR3, as DNA: TGTGCCAGCAGTCCACTAGCGGGGGCACTAGGTGAGCAGTTCTTC. It codes for CASSPLAGALGEQFF.

This clone was recorded only once. The chain has TRBV5-1 and TRBJ1-6, with D possibly being TRBD1 (5 bases). Trimming removed 2 bases at V and 8 bases at J, with 8 bases between. Germline V gene data show CDR1 as SGHRS and CDR2 as YFSETQ. The length of the CDR3 is 13 residues. CDR3 loop: CASSFREDSPLHF. As DNA, the CDR3 is TGCGCCAGCAGCTTCAGGGAGGATTCACCCCTCCACTTT.

This clone was seen once. The V and J genes are TRBV6-5 and TRBJ1-5; tentative D call: TRBD1 (5 bases). V lost 4 bases and J 15 bases, leaving 25 bases between the germline ends. Per germline, CDR1 MNHEY and CDR2 SVGAGI. The CDR3 spans 15 residues. CDR3 loop: CASSSRGLGGNNLHF. The CDR3 DNA sequence: TGTGCCAGCAGTTCCCGGGGGTTGGGGGGGAACAATCTGCATTTT.

The V and J genes are TRBV27 and TRBJ2-7; 11 bases are a match to TRBD2. Germline V gives CDR1 MNHEY, CDR2 SMNVEV (reference sequence). The CDR3 has 16 residues. J lost 3 bases, V lost 1 base, and 5 bases had no gene match. The CDR3 DNA follows: TGTGCCAGCAGTTTATTCGGACTAGCGGGTAACTACGAGCAGTACTTC. It codes for CASSLFGLAGNYEQYF.

This chain joins TRBV2 and TRBJ1-6; 7 bases are a match to TRBD1. The CDR3 runs 16 residues. Germline CDR1 reads SNHLY; CDR2 reads FYNNEI. V trimming: 8 bases; J trimming: 6 bases; junction bases outside the gene matches: 13. CDR3 bases: TGTGCCAGCGCTTTCCTCACAGGGGAGGCTAATTCACCCCTCCACTTT. Its translation: CASAFLTGEANSPLHF. Full variable domain (outside the CDR3, taken from reference TRBV2 and TRBJ1-6): EPEVTQTPSHQVTQMGQEVILRCVPISNHLYFYWYRQILGQKVEFLVSFYNNEISEKSEIFDDQFSVERPDGSNFTLKIRSTKLEDSAMYFCASAFLTGEANSPLHFGNGTRLTVT.

The genes are TRBV2 and TRBJ2-6, with D tentatively TRBD1 (6 bases). The CDR3 is 15 amino acids. Trimming took off 6 bases at V and 2 bases at J, with 11 bases between the two ends. Germline V CDR1 and CDR2: SNHLY, FYNNEI. The CDR3 spells CASRESGAGANVLTF. Here the CDR3 DNA reads TGTGCCAGCAGGGAGTCAGGGGCTGGGGCCAACGTCCTGACTTTC.

This clone was found once. J is TRBJ1-4 and V is TRBV6-6; maybe TRBD1 (5 bases). The V gene's germline CDR1 is MNHNY and CDR2 SVGAGI (reference sequence). The V end lost 8 bases, the J end lost 8 bases, and 9 bases lay between the germline ends. The CDR3 is 11 residues long. In DNA form, the CDR3 reads TGTGCCAGCGAGAAGGGGGAAAAACTGTTTTTT. It encodes CASEKGEKLFF.

This rearrangement joins TRBV9 to TRBJ1-1; 7 bases map to TRBD1. Germline V lookup: CDR1 SGDLS, CDR2 YYNGEE. The CDR3 contains 15 residues. J lost 0 bases, V lost 4 bases, and 6 bases had no gene match. DNA of the CDR3: TGTGCCAGCAGCCCTAGGACAGGACTGAACACTGAAGCTTTCTTT. Residues: CASSPRTGLNTEAFF.

This clone was counted only a few times. The chain employs TRBV19 and TRBJ2-2; a weak D match, TRBD2 (6 bases). V shed 6 bases and J shed 4 bases, with 15 bases lying between them. The CDR3 is made up of 15 amino acids. Looked up from germline, CDR1 is LNHDA and CDR2 is SQIVND (reference sequence). In DNA form, the CDR3 reads TGTGCCAGTAGACCCCTCACGGGAGTCACCGGGGAGCTGTTTTTT. Translation gives CASRPLTGVTGELFF.

The rearrangement joins TRBV5-1 to TRBJ2-7; 8 bases fit TRBD1. CDR1 is SGHRS and CDR2 is YFSETQ in the germline V gene. The CDR3 runs to 16 residues. Trimming removed 1 base from V and 4 bases from J; junction bases left unmatched: 10. The CDR3 sequence is CASSLYPGQELYEQYF. CDR3 coding DNA: TGCGCCAGCAGCTTGTATCCGGGACAGGAACTTTACGAGCAGTACTTC.

The chain joins TRBV7-9 to TRBJ2-2, with TRBD2 matching 8 bases. Germline CDR1 reads SEHNR; CDR2 reads FQNEAQ (reference sequence). This CDR3 contains 14 residues. The V gene end was trimmed by 3 bases and the J gene end by 6 bases; junction bases not matched to a gene: 3. The CDR3 DNA reads TGTGCCAGCAGCTTCCCGGGACTAGCCGGGGAGCTGTTTTTT. Encoded protein: CASSFPGLAGELFF.

The genes are TRBV5-5 and TRBJ1-1, with TRBD1 as a possible D gene (5 bases). The length of the CDR3 is 16 residues. Germline V gives CDR1 SGHKS, CDR2 YYEKEE (reference sequence). V was pared by 2 bases and J by 4 bases, with 18 bases between. Written as DNA, the CDR3 is TGTGCCAGCAGCTTCACCGCCTCCGGGGGGGGCACTGAAGCTTTCTTT. Its protein is CASSFTASGGGTEAFF.

This clone appeared a few times. The chain joins TRBV19 to TRBJ2-3, with D unresolved. V lost 3 bases, J lost 8 bases, and 9 bases lay in between. Germline CDR1 and CDR2: LNHDA and SQIVND (reference sequence). The CDR3 totals 12 residues. The CDR3 sequence is CASSILLGTQYF. In nucleotides, the CDR3 is TGTGCCAGTAGTATCTTACTCGGTACGCAGTATTTT. The variable domain in full, completed from reference TRBV19 and TRBJ2-3, reads DGGITQSPKYLFRKEGQNVTLSCEQNLNHDAMYWYRQDPGQGLRLIYYSQIVNDFQKGDIAEGYSVSREKKESFPLTVTSAQKNPTAFYLCASSILLGTQYFGPGTRLTVL.

The chain links TRBV3-1 (or the pseudogene TRBV3-2) to TRBJ2-3, with TRBD2 matching 11 bases. The CDR3 totals 15 residues. The V segment lost 7 bases and the J segment 0 bases; nucleotides outside the gene matches: 3. The germline gives CDR1 LGHDT, CDR2 YNNKEL (reference sequence). This CDR3 reads CASTRLAGSTDTQYF. In DNA, the CDR3 is TGTGCCAGCACACGACTAGCGGGAAGCACAGATACGCAGTATTTT.

The V gene is TRBV29-1, the J gene TRBJ2-3, with D unclear. V shed 8 bases and J shed 4 bases, with 10 bases lying between them. This CDR3 region has 11 residues. Per the germline V gene, CDR1 is SQVTM and CDR2 is ANQGSEA. The CDR3 sequence: CSPLLADTQYF. CDR3 DNA: TGCAGCCCCCTTTTAGCAGATACGCAGTATTTT.

The chain couples TRBV4-1 to TRBJ1-1; the D is unclear. The CDR3 extends over 15 amino acids. V dropped 4 bases and J dropped 6 bases, with 18 bases sitting between them. CDR1 and CDR2 (germline): MGHRA, YSYEKL. CDR3 in DNA: TGCGCCAGCAGCCCGAGCTCGAGTCGGTTCGCTGAAGCTTTCTTT. Translation gives CASSPSSSRFAEAFF.

This clone was detected once. The V and J genes are TRBV5-1 and TRBJ2-5; 8 positions agree with TRBD2. The CDR3 extends over 14 amino acids. Trimming at V came to 1 base and at J to 5 bases, leaving 4 bases not matched to a gene. Germline V gene lookup returns CDR1 SGHRS and CDR2 YFSETQ. The CDR3 loop is CASSLSGGPETQYF. CDR3 in DNA: TGCGCCAGCAGCTTGTCGGGAGGGCCGGAGACCCAGTACTTC.

The chain is built from TRBV7-9 and TRBJ2-2; 10 bases map to TRBD2. The V gene end was trimmed by 2 bases and the J gene end by 2 bases; junction bases not matched to a gene: 2. Germline V gives CDR1 SEHNR, CDR2 FQNEAQ (reference sequence). This CDR3 is 16 amino acids long. The CDR3 sequence: CASSLLAGGNTGELFF. CDR3 coding DNA: TGTGCCAGCAGCTTATTAGCGGGGGGTAACACCGGGGAGCTGTTTTTT.

V usage is TRBV27 and J usage is TRBJ2-7, with a possible D match to TRBD2 (5 bases). Per germline, CDR1 MNHEY and CDR2 SMNVEV (reference sequence). The CDR3 has 13 residues. Between the trimmed V and J ends, which lost 2 bases and 1 base, there was a span of 6 bases. The CDR3 is CASSLRGSYEQYF. CDR3 nucleotide sequence: TGTGCCAGCAGTTTAAGAGGGTCCTACGAGCAGTACTTC.

The chain carries TRBV27 and TRBJ1-4, with 11 bases matching TRBD1. This CDR3 is built from 15 residues. Per the germline V gene, CDR1 is MNHEY and CDR2 is SMNVEV (reference sequence). With V trimmed by 5 bases and J by 6 bases, 5 bases remained unmatched. Here the CDR3 reads CASSLGQGAHEKLFF. The CDR3 DNA follows: TGTGCCAGCAGTCTTGGACAGGGGGCGCATGAAAAACTGTTTTTT.